The 24 T cell receptor beta chains given below trace back to one sample, sequenced in a study of beta chain features in type 1 diabetes. Reverse transcribing all isolated RNA meant expressed TCRB transcripts were sequenced. Sequenced by immunoSEQ multiplex PCR; TCRdb stores in-frame clones only, minus some. The top ten hold approximately 0.099% of the sample, which has just over 600,000 clones, around 16% seen once. The sequenced sample consisted of naive CD4+ T cells from blood. The receptors shown here come from a man between 18 and 29 years old in good health.

This clone was observed a handful of times. The chain combines TRBV7-2 with TRBJ1-2, with D hard to call. With 4 bases removed from V and 4 bases from J, the gap between germline ends came to 10 bases. The CDR3 runs to 13 residues. Germline CDR1 SGHTA, CDR2 FQGNSA. CDR3 amino acids: CASSSNHFYGYTF. Here the CDR3 DNA reads TGTGCCAGCAGCTCAAACCATTTCTATGGCTACACCTTC.

V and J are TRBV7-2 and TRBJ1-5; weak D call: TRBD1 (5 bases). V lost 2 bases and J lost 2, with 10 bases in between. CDR3 length equals 15 residues. Germline V gene sequence: CDR1 SGHTA, CDR2 FQGNSA. CDR3 nucleotides: TGTGCCAGCAGCTTAATCCAGGGTGGCAATCAGCCCCAGCATTTT. Translating gives CASSLIQGGNQPQHF.

The J gene is TRBJ1-2, the V gene TRBV29-1; TRBD1 might be the D (5 bases). Trimming removed 3 bases at V and 4 bases at J, with 12 bases between. Germline CDR1 SQVTM, CDR2 ANQGSEA. This CDR3 comprises 13 residues. In DNA form, the CDR3 reads TGCAGCGTTGATCCAGGGAGTACCTATGGCTACACCTTC. Amino acid sequence: CSVDPGSTYGYTF.

This clone was picked up a small number of times. The chain combines TRBV18 with TRBJ1-2; no definite D call. This CDR3 contains 17 residues. Trimming stripped 3 bases from V and 1 base from J, with 18 bases between. The germline V gene encodes CDR1 KGHSH and CDR2 LQKENI. The CDR3 loop reads CASSPIGGQPINYGYTF. DNA for the CDR3: TGTGCCAGCTCACCGATCGGTGGGCAGCCCATTAACTATGGCTACACCTTC. Full variable domain (missing parts from reference TRBV18 and TRBJ1-2): NAGVMQNPRHLVRRRGQEARLRCSPMKGHSHVYWYRQLPEEGLKFMVYLQKENIIDESGMPKERFSAEFPKEGPSILRIQQVVRGDSAAYFCASSPIGGQPINYGYTFGSGTRLTVV.

This sequence joins TRBV15 and TRBJ2-7, with TRBD1 matching over 7 bases. The junction had 7 bases not matched to a gene; V was cut back by 8 bases and J by 0 bases. CDR3 length equals 14 residues. Looked up from germline, CDR1 is LNHNV and CDR2 is YYDKDF (reference sequence). Written as DNA, the CDR3 is TGTGCCACCGGGGAACAGGGGATCTCCTACGAGCAGTACTTC. This gives the protein CATGEQGISYEQYF. The full variable domain, rest sourced from reference TRBV15 and TRBJ2-7, is DAMVIQNPRYQVTQFGKPVTLSCSQTLNHNVMYWYQQKSSQAPKLLFHYYDKDFNNEADTPDNFQSRRPNTSFCFLDIRSPGLGDTAMYLCATGEQGISYEQYFGPGTRLTVT.

In this sample, this clone turned up a few times. The V and J genes are TRBV18 and TRBJ1-6; 10 nucleotides align to TRBD1. CDR1 KGHSH and CDR2 LQKENI come from the germline V gene. The CDR3 has 17 residues. The V gene end was trimmed by 1 base and the J gene end by 9 bases; junction bases not matched to a gene: 9. The CDR3 DNA reads TGTGCCAGCTCACCACAGACAGGGGGCTCTCGGAGTTCACCCCTCCACTTT. Residues: CASSPQTGGSRSSPLHF.

This rearrangement joins TRBV7-8 to TRBJ1-2, with D perhaps matching TRBD1 (5 bases). V gave up 5 bases and J gave up 2 bases, with 15 bases separating them. The germline gives CDR1 SGHVS, CDR2 FQNEAQ. CDR3 length: 15 residues. The CDR3 DNA reads TGTGCCAGCAGCGCTGGGCAGGGACCAAACTATGGCTACACCTTC. The encoded protein is CASSAGQGPNYGYTF.

V is TRBV6-5 and J is TRBJ2-3, with 9 bases aligning to TRBD1. V lost 4 bases, J lost 3 bases, and 8 bases stayed unmatched. CDR1 is MNHEY, CDR2 SVGAGI, per germline. CDR3 length: 16 residues. CDR3 in DNA: TGTGCCAGCAGTTGGCCGGGACAGGGAGCGACAGATACGCAGTATTTT. The encoded protein is CASSWPGQGATDTQYF.

This clone was picked up a small number of times. V is TRBV4-3 and J is TRBJ2-1, with 11 bases fitting TRBD2. The V gene's germline CDR1 is LGHNA and CDR2 YSLEER. V shed 2 bases and J 1 base; nucleotides not matched to a gene: 7. The CDR3 consists of 18 residues. The CDR3 coding sequence is TGCGCCAGCAGCCAAATTCCTAGCGGGGGGATTTCCTACAATGAGCAGTTCTTC. Protein: CASSQIPSGGISYNEQFF.

The V and J genes are TRBV5-1 and TRBJ1-1; D is unresolved. This CDR3 comprises 13 residues. V lost 2 bases and J 7 bases, leaving 12 bases between the germline ends. Germline CDR1 SGHRS, CDR2 YFSETQ. The CDR3 nucleotides read TGCGCCAGCAGCTTCGGCACAGTCGGTGAAGCTTTCTTT. Its protein is CASSFGTVGEAFF.

A few counts support this clone. The rearrangement links TRBV7-2 to TRBJ2-7; 10 nucleotides match TRBD2. This CDR3 has 15 amino acids. Unmatched junction bases numbered 8, after V lost 6 bases and J lost 3 bases. CDR1 SGHTA and CDR2 FQGNSA come from the germline V gene. CDR3 sequence reads: CASRRRTSGNYEQYF. The CDR3 nucleotides are TGTGCCAGCAGGCGCCGGACTAGCGGAAACTACGAGCAGTACTTC.

The chain has TRBV19 and TRBJ2-2, with 7 bases matching TRBD1. The CDR3 totals 17 residues. The junction had 11 bases not matched to a gene; V was cut back by 7 bases and J by 0 bases. The germline CDR1 and CDR2 sequences are LNHDA and SQIVND (reference sequence). As DNA, the CDR3 is TGTGCCAGTATTGCCCCTCAGGGGGTCGCGAACACCGGGGAGCTGTTTTTT. Translated: CASIAPQGVANTGELFF.

The gene calls are TRBV5-4 and TRBJ1-1; the D is unclear. This CDR3 comprises 16 residues. Trimming left V 0 bases short and J 2 bases short, with 14 bases between. The germline CDR1 and CDR2 sequences are SGHNT and YYREEE (reference sequence). The CDR3: CASSLGMRDRNTEAFF. CDR3 nucleotide sequence: TGTGCCAGCAGCTTGGGAATGAGGGATAGAAACACTGAAGCTTTCTTT.

This clone was seen only a few times. This sample includes further DNA sequences coding for the same CDR3. The rearrangement uses TRBV5-1 and TRBJ2-5; 9 bases line up with TRBD1. The CDR3 consists of 14 residues. Germline V gene sequence: CDR1 SGHRS, CDR2 YFSETQ. The trim removed 1 base at V and 4 bases at J, leaving 2 bases unmatched. CDR3 DNA sequence: TGCGCCAGCAGCTTGACAGGGGGCGGAGAGACCCAGTACTTC. Residues: CASSLTGGGETQYF. Looking up the rest from reference TRBV5-1 and TRBJ2-5 gives the full variable domain: KAGVTQTPRYLIKTRGQQVTLSCSPISGHRSVSWYQQTPGQGLQFLFEYFSETQRNKGNFPGRFSGRQFSNSRSEMNVSTLELGDSALYLCASSLTGGGETQYFGPGTRLLVL.

This chain joins TRBV27 and TRBJ1-5; D gene ambiguous. The CDR3 contains 10 residues. V dropped 10 bases and J dropped 3 bases, with 4 bases sitting between them. The germline CDR1 and CDR2 sequences are MNHEY and SMNVEV (reference sequence). Here the CDR3 DNA reads TGTGCCATCGTCAATCAGCCCCAGCATTTT. This sequence encodes CAIVNQPQHF.

V gene TRBV18 combines with J gene TRBJ2-2; no clear D. Trimming took 2 bases from V and 5 from J, leaving 9 bases between them. Germline V gene data show CDR1 as KGHSH and CDR2 as LQKENI. This CDR3 contains 14 residues. The CDR3 sequence: CASSPGTATGELFF. The CDR3 bases are TGTGCCAGCTCACCAGGCACGGCAACCGGGGAGCTGTTTTTT.

A few counts support this clone. The CDR3, as DNA: TGCAGCGTTAAGGCCTCGGGAAACACAGATACGCAGTATTTT. This translates into CSVKASGNTDTQYF. The chain carries TRBV29-1 and TRBJ2-3; the D gene is possibly TRBD2 (5 bases). The CDR3 length is 14 residues. Germline lookup yields CDR1 SQVTM and CDR2 ANQGSEA. Deletions cut 5 bases from V and 2 bases from J, with 14 bases between.

This clone has more than one count but fewer than ten. The chain has TRBV7-8 and TRBJ2-1; 12 nucleotides align to TRBD2. J lost 5 bases, V lost 6 bases, and 8 bases had no gene match. Per the germline V gene, CDR1 is SGHVS and CDR2 is FQNEAQ. The CDR3 has 16 residues. The CDR3 region is CASSFGTSGPNNEQFF. The CDR3 DNA follows: TGTGCCAGCAGTTTTGGGACTAGCGGGCCTAACAATGAGCAGTTCTTC.

The chain links TRBV18 to TRBJ2-3, with 9 bases identical to TRBD2. This CDR3 spans 16 amino acids. In germline, CDR1 is KGHSH, CDR2 LQKENI. Germline trimming cut 3 bases from V and 2 bases from J; bases unmatched to any gene: 6. The CDR3 DNA sequence: TGTGCCAGCTCACCTCAACTAGCGGGTCTCACAGATACGCAGTATTTT. Encoded protein: CASSPQLAGLTDTQYF.

The gene calls are TRBV2 and TRBJ2-5; TRBD2 matches 8 bases. Unmatched junction bases numbered 8, after V lost 6 bases and J lost 5 bases. The CDR3 extends over 14 amino acids. Germline CDR1 reads SNHLY; CDR2 reads FYNNEI. The CDR3 DNA reads TGTGCCAGCAGCGGTGGGCCTAGCGGGGAGACCCAGTACTTC. Protein: CASSGGPSGETQYF. The entire variable domain, with the rest obtained from reference TRBV2 and TRBJ2-5, is as follows: EPEVTQTPSHQVTQMGQEVILRCVPISNHLYFYWYRQILGQKVEFLVSFYNNEISEKSEIFDDQFSVERPDGSNFTLKIRSTKLEDSAMYFCASSGGPSGETQYFGPGTRLLVL.

This clone was seen a handful of times. The V and J genes are TRBV18 and TRBJ1-3; no clear D. The CDR3 length is 16 residues. Trimming left V 6 bases short and J 0 bases short, with 15 bases between. Germline lookup yields CDR1 KGHSH and CDR2 LQKENI. This CDR3 reads CASSSVDPGSGNTIYF. Written as DNA, the CDR3 is TGTGCCAGCTCTTCAGTGGACCCAGGCTCTGGAAACACCATATATTTT.

The rearrangement joins TRBV12-5 to TRBJ2-2; D remains ambiguous. The CDR3 runs 13 residues. The germline gives CDR1 LGHNT, CDR2 FRNRAP. The V gene lost 1 base and the J gene lost 0 bases, with 0 bases spanning the gap. The CDR3 here is CASGLANTGELFF. The CDR3 DNA reads as TGTGCTAGTGGTTTGGCGAACACCGGGGAGCTGTTTTTT.

This clone has just a few counts. The chain joins TRBV7-9 to TRBJ2-5; D gene uncertain. CDR1 SEHNR and CDR2 FQNEAQ come from the germline V gene (reference sequence). The CDR3 loop spans 15 amino acids. Trimming stripped 2 bases from V and 5 bases from J, with 15 bases between. The CDR3 protein is CASSLMWPVYETQYF. CDR3 DNA: TGTGCCAGCAGCTTAATGTGGCCTGTTTATGAGACCCAGTACTTC.

The J gene is TRBJ2-7, the V gene TRBV7-2; TRBD2 agrees at 9 bases. The CDR3 spans 14 residues. With V trimmed by 1 base and J by 6 bases, 4 bases remained unmatched. Germline-derived CDR1 and CDR2 are SGHTA and FQGNSA. CDR3 nucleotides: TGTGCCAGCAGCTTAGAAGCGGGAGGACTCGAGCAGTACTTC. Translation: CASSLEAGGLEQYF.